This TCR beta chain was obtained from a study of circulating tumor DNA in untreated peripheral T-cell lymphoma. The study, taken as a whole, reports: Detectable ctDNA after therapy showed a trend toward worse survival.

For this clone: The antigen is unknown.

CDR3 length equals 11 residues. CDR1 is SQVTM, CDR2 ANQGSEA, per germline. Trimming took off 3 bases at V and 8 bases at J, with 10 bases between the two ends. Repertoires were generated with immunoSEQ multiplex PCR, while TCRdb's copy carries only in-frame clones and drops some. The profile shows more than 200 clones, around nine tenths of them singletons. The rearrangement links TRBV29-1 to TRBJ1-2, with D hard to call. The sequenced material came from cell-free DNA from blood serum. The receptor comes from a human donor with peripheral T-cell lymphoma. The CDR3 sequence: CSVDSAEGYTF. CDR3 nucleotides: TGCAGCGTTGACAGCGCTGAGGGCTACACCTTC.